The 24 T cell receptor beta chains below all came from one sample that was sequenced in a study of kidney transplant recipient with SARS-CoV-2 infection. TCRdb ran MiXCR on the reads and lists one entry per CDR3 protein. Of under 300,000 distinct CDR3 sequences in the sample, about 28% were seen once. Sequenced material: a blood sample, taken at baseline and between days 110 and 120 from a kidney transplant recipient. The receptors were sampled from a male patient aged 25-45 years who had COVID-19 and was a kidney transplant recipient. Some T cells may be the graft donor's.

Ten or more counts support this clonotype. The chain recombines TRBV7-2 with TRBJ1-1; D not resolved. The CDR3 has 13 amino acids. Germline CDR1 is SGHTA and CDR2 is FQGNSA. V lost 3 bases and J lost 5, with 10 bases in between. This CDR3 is CASSFTERTEAFF. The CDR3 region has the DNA TGTGCCAGCAGCTTCACGGAACGGACTGAAGCTTTCTTT.

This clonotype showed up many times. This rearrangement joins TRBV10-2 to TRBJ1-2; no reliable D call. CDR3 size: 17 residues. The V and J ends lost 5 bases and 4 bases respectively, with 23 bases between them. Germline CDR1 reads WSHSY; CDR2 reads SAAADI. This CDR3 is CASSKDSTSRKTYGYTF. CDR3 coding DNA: TGCGCCAGCAGTAAGGATTCCACTTCTAGAAAGACCTATGGCTACACCTTC.

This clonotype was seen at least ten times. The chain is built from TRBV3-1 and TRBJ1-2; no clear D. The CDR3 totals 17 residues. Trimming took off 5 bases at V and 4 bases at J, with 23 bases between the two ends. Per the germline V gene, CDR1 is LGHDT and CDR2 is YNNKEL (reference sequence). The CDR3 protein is CASSDRHTLRKTYGYTF. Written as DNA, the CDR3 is TGTGCCAGCAGCGACCGGCACACCCTTCGAAAGACCTATGGCTACACCTTC.

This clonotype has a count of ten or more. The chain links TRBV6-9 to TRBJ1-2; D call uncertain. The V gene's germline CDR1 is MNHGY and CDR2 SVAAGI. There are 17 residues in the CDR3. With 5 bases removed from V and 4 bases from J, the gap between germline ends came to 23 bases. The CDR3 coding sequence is TGTGCCAGCAGTGAAGCCGAGCCTTACGGAAAGACCTATGGCTACACCTTC. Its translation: CASSEAEPYGKTYGYTF.

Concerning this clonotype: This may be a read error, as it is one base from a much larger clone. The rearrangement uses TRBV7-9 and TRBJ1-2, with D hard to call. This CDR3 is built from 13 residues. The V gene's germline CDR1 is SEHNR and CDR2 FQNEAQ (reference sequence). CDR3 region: CASSSVPIYGYIF. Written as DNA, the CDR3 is TGTGCCAGCAGCTCCGTGCCAATATATGGCTACATCTTC.

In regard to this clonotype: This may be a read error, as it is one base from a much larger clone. CDR3 loop: CGASPLRRGQHEQYF. In DNA form, the CDR3 reads TGCGGTGCTAGTCCCCTGCGCAGGGGTCAACACGAGCAGTACTTC. The V call is TRBV20-1, the J call TRBJ2-7, with D possibly being TRBD1 (6 bases). In germline, CDR1 is DFQATT, CDR2 SNEGSKA (reference sequence). This CDR3 has 15 amino acids.

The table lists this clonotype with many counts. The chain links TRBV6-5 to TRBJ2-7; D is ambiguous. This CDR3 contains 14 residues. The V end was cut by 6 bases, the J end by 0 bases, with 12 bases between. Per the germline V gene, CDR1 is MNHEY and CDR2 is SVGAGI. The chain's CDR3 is CASSNTEFSYEQYF. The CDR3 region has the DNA TGTGCCAGCAGCAATACGGAATTCTCCTACGAGCAGTACTTC.

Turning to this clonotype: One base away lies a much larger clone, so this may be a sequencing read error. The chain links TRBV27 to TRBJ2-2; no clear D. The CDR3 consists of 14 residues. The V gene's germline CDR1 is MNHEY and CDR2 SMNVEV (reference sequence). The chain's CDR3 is CASSFRPETEELFF. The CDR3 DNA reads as TGTGCCAGCAGTTTTCGGCCTGAAACCGAGGAGCTGTTTTTT.

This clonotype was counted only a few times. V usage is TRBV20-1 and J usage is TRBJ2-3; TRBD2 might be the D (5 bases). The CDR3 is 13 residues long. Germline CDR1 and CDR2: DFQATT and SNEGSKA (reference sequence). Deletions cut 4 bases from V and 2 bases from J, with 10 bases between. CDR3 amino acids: CSATDSVTDTQYF. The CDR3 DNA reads TGCAGTGCTACCGATAGCGTCACAGATACGCAGTATTTT.

The DNA for the CDR3 is TGCAGTGCTAGCCCCCCGGGCGGGAGAGGGGAGCAGTTCTTC. Protein sequence: CSASPPGGRGEQFF. The V call is TRBV20-1, the J call TRBJ2-1, with 7 positions matching TRBD2. The trim removed 3 bases at V and 10 bases at J, leaving 12 bases unmatched. Germline V lookup: CDR1 DFQATT, CDR2 SNEGSKA (reference sequence). This CDR3 is built from 14 residues.

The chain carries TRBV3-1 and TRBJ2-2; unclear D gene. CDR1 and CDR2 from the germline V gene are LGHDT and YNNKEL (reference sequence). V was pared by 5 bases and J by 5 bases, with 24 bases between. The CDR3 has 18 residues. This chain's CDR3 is CASSVNIPISGLTGELFF. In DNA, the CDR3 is TGTGCCAGCAGCGTCAACATTCCCATTTCAGGCTTGACCGGGGAGCTGTTTTTT.

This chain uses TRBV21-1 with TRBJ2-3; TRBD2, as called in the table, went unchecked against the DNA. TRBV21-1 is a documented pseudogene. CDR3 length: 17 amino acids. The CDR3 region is CASRGGLATVMQGTQYF. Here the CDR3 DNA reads TGTGCCAGCAGAGGAGGGTTAGCTACAGTCATGCAAGGTACGCAGTATTTT.

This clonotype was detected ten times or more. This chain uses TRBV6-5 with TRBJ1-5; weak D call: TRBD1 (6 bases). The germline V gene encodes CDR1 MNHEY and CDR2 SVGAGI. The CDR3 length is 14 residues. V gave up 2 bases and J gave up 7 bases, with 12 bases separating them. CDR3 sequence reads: CASSYGGQGQPQHF. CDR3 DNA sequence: TGTGCCAGCAGTTACGGAGGGCAGGGGCAGCCCCAGCATTTT.

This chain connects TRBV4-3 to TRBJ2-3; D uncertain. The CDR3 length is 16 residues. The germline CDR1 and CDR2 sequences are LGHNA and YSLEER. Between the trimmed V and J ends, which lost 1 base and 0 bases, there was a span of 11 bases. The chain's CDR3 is CASSQVGVGSTDTQYF. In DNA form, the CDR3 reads TGCGCCAGCAGCCAAGTTGGGGTCGGTAGCACAGATACGCAGTATTTT.

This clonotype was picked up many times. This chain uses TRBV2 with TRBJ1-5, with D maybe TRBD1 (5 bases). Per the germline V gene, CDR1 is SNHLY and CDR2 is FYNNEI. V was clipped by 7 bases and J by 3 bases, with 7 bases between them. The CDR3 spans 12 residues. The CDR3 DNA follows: TGTGCCAGCACGACAGCCAATCAGCCCCAGCATTTT. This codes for CASTTANQPQHF.

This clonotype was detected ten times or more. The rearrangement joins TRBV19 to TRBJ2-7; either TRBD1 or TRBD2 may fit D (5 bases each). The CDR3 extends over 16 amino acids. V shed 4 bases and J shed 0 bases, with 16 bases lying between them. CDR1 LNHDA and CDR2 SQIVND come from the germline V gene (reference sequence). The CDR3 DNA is TGTGCCAGTAGTACATATGGGGACCGGAGCTCCTACGAGCAGTACTTC. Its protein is CASSTYGDRSSYEQYF.

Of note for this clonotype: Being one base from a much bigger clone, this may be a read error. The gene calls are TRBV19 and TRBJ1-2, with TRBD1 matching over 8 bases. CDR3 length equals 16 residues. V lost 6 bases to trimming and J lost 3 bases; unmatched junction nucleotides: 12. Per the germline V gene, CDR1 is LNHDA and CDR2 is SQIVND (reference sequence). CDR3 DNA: TGTGCCAGTAGCCTCACGGACAGGGACTTTGACTATGGCTACACCTTC. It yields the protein CASSLTDRDFDYGYTF.

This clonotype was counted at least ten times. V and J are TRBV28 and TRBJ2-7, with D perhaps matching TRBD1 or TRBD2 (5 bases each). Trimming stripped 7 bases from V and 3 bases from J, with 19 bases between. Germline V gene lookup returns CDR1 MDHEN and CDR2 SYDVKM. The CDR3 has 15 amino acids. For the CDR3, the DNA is TGTGCCAGCACCCCTACGTGGGACCCCAGCTACGAGCAGTACTTC. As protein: CASTPTWDPSYEQYF.

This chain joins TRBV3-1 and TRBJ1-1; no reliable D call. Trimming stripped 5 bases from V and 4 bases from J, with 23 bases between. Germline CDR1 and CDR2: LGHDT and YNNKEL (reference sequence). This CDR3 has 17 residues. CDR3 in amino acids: CASSESEPISIRTEAFF. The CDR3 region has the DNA TGTGCCAGCAGCGAAAGTGAACCCATTTCAATTCGCACTGAAGCTTTCTTT.

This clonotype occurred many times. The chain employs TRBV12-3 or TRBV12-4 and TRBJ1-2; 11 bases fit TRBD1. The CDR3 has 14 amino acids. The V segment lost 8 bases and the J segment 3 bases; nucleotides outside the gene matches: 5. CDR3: CASRRTGGDYGYTF. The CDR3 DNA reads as TGTGCCAGCCGTCGGACAGGGGGCGACTATGGCTACACCTTC.

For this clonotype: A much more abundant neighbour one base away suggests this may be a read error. As DNA, the CDR3 is TGTGCCGGCAGCCCGGGGAAATGGGGCTCTGGGGCCAACGTCCTGACTTTC. Residues: CAGSPGKWGSGANVLTF. V is TRBV3-1 and J is TRBJ2-6; D may be TRBD2 (5 bases). Germline CDR1 and CDR2: LGHDT and YNNKEL (reference sequence). The CDR3 is 17 residues long.

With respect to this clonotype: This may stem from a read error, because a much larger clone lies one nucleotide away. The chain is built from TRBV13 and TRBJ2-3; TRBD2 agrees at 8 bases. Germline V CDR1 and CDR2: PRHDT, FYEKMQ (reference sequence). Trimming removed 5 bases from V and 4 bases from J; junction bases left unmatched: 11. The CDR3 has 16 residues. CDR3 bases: TGTGCCAGCAGCCCAAATGCCAGACTAGCGCCAGATACGCAGTATTTT. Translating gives CASSPNARLAPDTQYF.

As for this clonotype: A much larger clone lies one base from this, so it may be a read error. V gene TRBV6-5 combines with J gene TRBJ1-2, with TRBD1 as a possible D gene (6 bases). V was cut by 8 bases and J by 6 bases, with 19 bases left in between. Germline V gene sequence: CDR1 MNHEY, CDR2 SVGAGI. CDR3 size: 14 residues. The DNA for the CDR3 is TGTGCCAGCGGCTACTACGCCAGGGGTAATGGCTACACCTTC. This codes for CASGYYARGNGYTF.

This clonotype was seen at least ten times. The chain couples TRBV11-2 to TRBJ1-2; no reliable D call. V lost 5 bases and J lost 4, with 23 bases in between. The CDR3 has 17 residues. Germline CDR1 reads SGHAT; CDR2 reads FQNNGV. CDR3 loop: CASSLSTTSRKTYGYTF. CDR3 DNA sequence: TGTGCCAGCAGCCTTTCGACAACAAGCAGAAAGACCTATGGCTACACCTTC.